A selection of T cell receptor beta chains follows, all from one sample in a study of CD8+ T cells in alopecia areata. Method: immunoSEQ multiplex PCR; TCRdb's copy keeps in-frame clones and lacks some. The sample includes 75,000 to 100,000 clones, approximately 42% of them seen just once. Material: CD4+ T cells sorted from blood. The origin of the receptors is a human donor with alopecia areata. Each CDR3 is given with its conserved first and last residue. The D gene is left open where the match is weak. Size values are once, few and many counts, or a class for expanded clones, and some rows have none.

d_gene	abundance	v_gene	j_gene	CDR3aa	CDR3nt
-	-	TRBV30	TRBJ2-3	CAWSPGRISTDTQYF	TGTGCCTGGAGCCCGGGACGGATCAGCACAGATACGCAGTATTTT
-	-	TRBV7-9	TRBJ2-1	CASSFGETSYNEQFF	TGTGCCAGCAGCTTTGGTGAGACAAGCTACAATGAGCAGTTCTTC
-	-	TRBV20-1	TRBJ2-5	CSGEAETQYF	TGCAGTGGCGAGGCGGAGACCCAGTACTTC
-	-	TRBV5-1	TRBJ1-6	CASSYGQQDSPLHF	TGCGCCAGCAGCTACGGTCAACAGGACTCACCCCTCCACTTT
-	few	TRBV29-1	TRBJ2-2	CSVEVTGELFF	TGCAGCGTGGAAGTAACCGGGGAGCTGTTTTTT
-	-	TRBV29-1	TRBJ2-7	CSAGVDYEQYF	TGCAGCGCCGGGGTCGACTACGAGCAGTACTTC
TRBD2	-	TRBV2	TRBJ2-1	CASINKPGLREFF	TGTGCCAGCATTAACAAACCGGGACTACGAGAGTTCTTC
TRBD1	-	TRBV4-1	TRBJ1-2	CASSQVSTPDRAYYGYTF	TGCGCCAGCAGCCAAGTATCTACTCCGGACAGGGCCTACTATGGCTACACCTTC
-	few	TRBV7-9	TRBJ2-7	CASSSPAESYEQYF	TGTGCCAGCAGCTCCCCAGCAGAGAGCTACGAGCAGTACTTC
-	-	TRBV7-2	TRBJ1-4	CASSLGSHNRGEKLFF	TGTGCCAGCAGCTTAGGATCTCACAACCGGGGCGAAAAACTGTTTTTT
-	-	TRBV4-2	TRBJ2-5	CASSQANQETQYF	TGTGCCAGCAGCCAAGCCAACCAAGAGACCCAGTACTTC
TRBD1	few	TRBV29-1	TRBJ2-5	CSVGGTAQETQYF	TGCAGCGTTGGAGGGACAGCTCAAGAGACCCAGTACTTC
-	-	TRBV5-1	TRBJ2-1	CASSFLPSATYNEQFF	TGCGCCAGCAGCTTTTTGCCTAGCGCGACCTACAATGAGCAGTTCTTC
TRBD1	few	TRBV28	TRBJ2-1	CASSLGWTGSAYNEQFF	TGTGCCAGCAGTTTAGGGTGGACAGGGTCGGCGTACAATGAGCAGTTCTTC
TRBD1	few	TRBV29-1	TRBJ1-2	CSDRTGFYGYTF	TGCAGCGATCGGACAGGGTTCTATGGCTACACCTTC
TRBD2	-	TRBV5-1	TRBJ2-1	CASKRREGSSYNEQFF	TGCGCCAGCAAGAGGCGGGAGGGGAGCTCCTACAATGAGCAGTTCTTC
-	-	TRBV28	TRBJ2-5	CASSSSDFRETQYF	TGTGCCAGCAGTTCCTCGGACTTTAGGGAGACCCAGTACTTC
-	-	TRBV7-2	TRBJ1-5	CASSLRGNQPQHF	TGTGCCAGCAGCTTAAGGGGCAATCAGCCCCAGCATTTT
-	few	TRBV23-1	TRBJ2-4	CASSHPRDVAKNIQYF	TGCGCCAGCAGTCACCCCCGTGACGTGGCAAAAAACATTCAGTACTTC